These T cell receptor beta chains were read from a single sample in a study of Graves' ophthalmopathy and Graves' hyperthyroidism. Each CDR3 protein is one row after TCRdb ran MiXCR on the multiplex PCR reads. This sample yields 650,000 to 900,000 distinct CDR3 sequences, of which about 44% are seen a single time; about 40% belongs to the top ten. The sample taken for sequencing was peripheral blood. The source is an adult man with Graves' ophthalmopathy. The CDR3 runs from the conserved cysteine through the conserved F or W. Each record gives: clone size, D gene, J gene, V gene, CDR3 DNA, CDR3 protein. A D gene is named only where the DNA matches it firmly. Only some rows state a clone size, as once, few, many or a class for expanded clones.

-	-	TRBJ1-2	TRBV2	TGTGCCAGCAGTGAGACCGTGAACTATGGCTACACCTTC	CASSETVNYGYTF
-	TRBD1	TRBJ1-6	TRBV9	TGTGCCAGCAGGGGGACCGGGACAGGGTTTTCACCCCTCCACTTT	CASRGTGTGFSPLHF
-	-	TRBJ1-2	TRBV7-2	TGTGCCAGCAGCTTAAGGTCGATAGGGACTAACTATGGCTACACCTTC	CASSLRSIGTNYGYTF
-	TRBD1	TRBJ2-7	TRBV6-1	TGTGCCAGCAGGTTGGGACAGAAATACGAGCAGTACTTC	CASRLGQKYEQYF
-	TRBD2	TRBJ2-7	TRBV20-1	TGCAGTGCTAGTGCCGACGGGGGGTTTACCTACGAGCAGTACTTC	CSASADGGFTYEQYF
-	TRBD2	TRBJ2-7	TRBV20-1	TGCAGTGCTCGACGGACTAGCGGGAGTTCCGAGCAGTACTTC	CSARRTSGSSEQYF
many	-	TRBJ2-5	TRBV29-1	TGCAGCGTTGAACCGGCCAAGAAAGAGACCCAGTACTTC	CSVEPAKKETQYF
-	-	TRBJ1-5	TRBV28	TGTGCCAGCAGGCAAACAGGTAGCAATCAGCCCCAGCATTTT	CASRQTGSNQPQHF
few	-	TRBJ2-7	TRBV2	TGTGCCAGCAGTGAACGTGTTGCTGGGTCAGTAAATTACGAGCAGTACTTC	CASSERVAGSVNYEQYF
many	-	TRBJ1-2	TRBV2	TGTGCCAGCCAATCCCTACCCAACTATGGCTACACCTTC	CASQSLPNYGYTF
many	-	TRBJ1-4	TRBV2	TGTGCCAGCAGTAATGAAGGGGGAAAACTGTTTTTT	CASSNEGGKLFF
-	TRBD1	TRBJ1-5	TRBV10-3	TGTGCCATCAGGGGACAGGACGATCAGCCCCAGCATTTT	CAIRGQDDQPQHF
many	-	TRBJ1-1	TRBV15	TGTGCCACCAGCGCGTTAGGGGGAACTGAAGCTTTCTTT	CATSALGGTEAFF
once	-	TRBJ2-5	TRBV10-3	TGTGCCATCAGTGAAGGTCAGGGTGGCAATCAGCCCCAGTACTTC	CAISEGQGGNQPQYF
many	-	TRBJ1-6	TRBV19	TGTGCCAGTAGCGGAACAGGGAATAATTCACCCCTCCACTTT	CASSGTGNNSPLHF
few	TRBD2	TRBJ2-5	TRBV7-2	TGTGCCAGCAGCTTATTAGGACTAGCGGATAAGACCCAGTACTTC	CASSLLGLADKTQYF
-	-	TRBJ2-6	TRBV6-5	TGTGCCAGCAGTTCCCCGACAGGCTCTGGGGCCAACGTCCTGACTTTC	CASSSPTGSGANVLTF
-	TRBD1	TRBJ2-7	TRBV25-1	TGTGCCAGCGCCCCGGGACAGTTTACCTACGAGCAGTACTTC	CASAPGQFTYEQYF
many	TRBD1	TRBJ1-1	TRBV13	TGTGCCAGCAGCTCGGGACAGACGAACACTGAAGCTTTCTTT	CASSSGQTNTEAFF
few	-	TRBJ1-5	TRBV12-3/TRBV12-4	TGTGCCAGCAGTTTAGGGACAGCGGGGAATAGCAATCAGCCCCAGCATTTT	CASSLGTAGNSNQPQHF
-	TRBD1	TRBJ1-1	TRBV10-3	TGTGCCATAAAGATACAGGGGTTTAGTCTTACTGAAGCTTTCTTT	CAIKIQGFSLTEAFF
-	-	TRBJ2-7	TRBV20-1	TGCAGTGCTAGCCCGATAGAATATACCTACGAGCAGTACTTC	CSASPIEYTYEQYF
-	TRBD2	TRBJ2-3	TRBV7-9	TGTGCCAGCAGCTACGGACTAGCCCCTAGCACAGATACGCAGTATTTT	CASSYGLAPSTDTQYF
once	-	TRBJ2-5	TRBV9	TGTACCAGCAGCCCCGGAACGACGGGCCAAGAGACCCAGTACTTC	CTSSPGTTGQETQYF
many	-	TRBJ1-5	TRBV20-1	TGCAGTGCACGCCAAGGGCAAAATCAGCCCCAGCATTTT	CSARQGQNQPQHF
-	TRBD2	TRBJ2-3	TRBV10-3	TGTGCCATCAGTGAGTCAGATAGCGGGGGGGATTATCCCCCAGATACGCAGTATTTT	CAISESDSGGDYPPDTQYF
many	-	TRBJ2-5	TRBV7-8	TGTGCCAGCAGCTTAGTTGGCGGGGACCACCAAGAGACCCAGTACTTC	CASSLVGGDHQETQYF
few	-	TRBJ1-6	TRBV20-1	TGCAGTGCTCCGTCCCGGGAGGCCTCCTATAATTCACCCCTCCACTTT	CSAPSREASYNSPLHF
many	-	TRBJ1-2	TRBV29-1	TGCAGCGGCCTCTCAGGGACCGCGGGCTACACCTTC	CSGLSGTAGYTF
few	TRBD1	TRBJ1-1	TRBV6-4	TGTGCCAGCAGTTACTCGGGGACAGGGATTAACACTGAAGCTTTCTTT	CASSYSGTGINTEAFF
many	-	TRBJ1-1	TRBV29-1	TGCAGCGTTGAACCAGGGACAATTAACACTGAAGCTTTCTTT	CSVEPGTINTEAFF
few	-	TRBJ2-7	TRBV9	TGTGCCAGCAGCCAAGAGGTAGCGTCCTACGAGCAGTACTTC	CASSQEVASYEQYF
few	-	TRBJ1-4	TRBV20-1	TGCAGTGCATCGGGAGAGAATGAAAAACTGTTTTTT	CSASGENEKLFF
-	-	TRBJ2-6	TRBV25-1	TGTGCCAGCGCCAGCCAGGGGCTTGGGGCCAACGTCCTGACTTTC	CASASQGLGANVLTF
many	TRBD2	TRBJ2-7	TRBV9	TGTGCCAGCAGCGCCCAGGGCGGGAGCGTTAACGAGCAGTACTTC	CASSAQGGSVNEQYF
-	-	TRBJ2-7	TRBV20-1	TGCAGTGCTCAGGCTGGACATACCTACGAGCAGTACTTC	CSAQAGHTYEQYF
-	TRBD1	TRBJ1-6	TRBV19	TGTGCCAGTAGTCGTTCGACAGGGGATTCACCCCTCCACTTT	CASSRSTGDSPLHF
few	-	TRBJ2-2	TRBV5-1	TGCGCCAGCAGCTTGGATGGGCCTAGCCTCAAAGGGGAGCTGTTTTTT	CASSLDGPSLKGELFF
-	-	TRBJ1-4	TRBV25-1	TGTGCCAGCAGCCAAGTGATAGGACAGAAAGCAACTAATGAAAAACTGTTTTTT	CASSQVIGQKATNEKLFF
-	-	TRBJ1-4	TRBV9	TGTGCCAGCAGCGTTGGGAAACTGTTTTTT	CASSVGKLFF
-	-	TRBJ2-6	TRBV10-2	TGCGCCAGCAGTGAGTCTCAGGGTGCCAACGTCCTGACTTTC	CASSESQGANVLTF
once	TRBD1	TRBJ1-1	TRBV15	TGTGCCACCGTTCCGGGACAGGGTGTGGGGACTGAAGCTTTCTTT	CATVPGQGVGTEAFF
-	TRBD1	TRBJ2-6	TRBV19	TGTGCCTGGAGTGCCCGAACAGGGGCCTACTCTGGGGCCAACGTCCTGACTTTC	CAWSARTGAYSGANVLTF
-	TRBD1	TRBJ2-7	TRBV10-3	TGTGCCATCAGTGACTCGGGACAGGGGGAATACGAGCAGTACTTC	CAISDSGQGEYEQYF
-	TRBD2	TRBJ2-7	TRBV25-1	TGTGCCAGCAGCGATAGGACTAGCGGGTCCTACGAGCAGTACTTC	CASSDRTSGSYEQYF
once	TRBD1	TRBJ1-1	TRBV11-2	TGTGCCAGCTTAAGCAAACTACAGGGGGCAAGCACTGAAGCTTTCTTT	CASLSKLQGASTEAFF
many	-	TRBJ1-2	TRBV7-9	TGTGCCGTTCAGGGAAGGGGTGGCTACACCTTC	CAVQGRGGYTF
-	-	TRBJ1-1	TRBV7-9	TGTGCCAGCAGCCAAGATCAGTTAGAGGGTACTGAAGCTTTCTTT	CASSQDQLEGTEAFF
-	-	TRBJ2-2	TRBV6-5	TGTGCCAGCAGTCGGGAGTTGTACACCGGGGAGCTGTTTTTT	CASSRELYTGELFF
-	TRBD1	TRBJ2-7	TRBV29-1	TGCAGCTTATTCGGGACAGGGAACGAGCAGTACTTC	CSLFGTGNEQYF
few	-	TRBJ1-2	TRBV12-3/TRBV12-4	TGTGCCAGCAGCGCAGGCGGTGGGGCTGGTTATGGCTACACCTTC	CASSAGGGAGYGYTF
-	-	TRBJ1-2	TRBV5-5	TGTGCCAGCAGCTTGGCCGAAGGGTACTATGGCTACACCTTC	CASSLAEGYYGYTF
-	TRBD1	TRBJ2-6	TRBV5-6	TGTGCCAGCAGCGATGAGGACAGGGCACTTGGGGCCAACGTCCCGACTTTC	CASSDEDRALGANVPTF
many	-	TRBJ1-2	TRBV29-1	TGCAGCGTTCTGCCGGAAGCTAACTATGGCTACACCTTC	CSVLPEANYGYTF